This TCR beta chain was found in a study of blood T cell repertoires in COVID-19. Study as a whole: Acute-phase and convalescent COVID-19 samples originated in the United States, Italy and Spain. The analysed material was cDNA or gDNA that came from T cells, B-cell-depleted T cells, or PBMCs.

Authors' data handling: Amplified reference gene primers provided the basis for estimating nucleated cell counts. Using immunoSEQ multiplex PCR, the repertoire was profiled, and TCRdb retains in-frame clones only, with some absent. The DNA was the basis for D and trimming; V, J and clone size are from that table. The table records approximately 300,000 clones, around 90% of them present only once. V lost 5 bases and J 6 bases, leaving 16 bases between the germline ends. This CDR3 is built from 13 residues. Per the germline V gene, CDR1 is GTSNPN and CDR2 is SVGIG (reference sequence). What was sequenced was peripheral blood. This chain joins TRBV30 and TRBJ1-2, with D unresolved. This clonotype was sampled from a man between 18 and 35 years old who had recovered from COVID-19. The CDR3 DNA reads TGTGCCTGGGGGCGCCTTGACATCCATGGCTACACCTTC. Translating gives CAWGRLDIHGYTF. The complete variable domain, with remaining parts taken from reference TRBV30 and TRBJ1-2, reads SQTIHQWPATLVQPVGSPLSLECTVEGTSNPNLYWYRQAAGRGLQLLFYSVGIGQISSEVPQNLSASRPQDRQFILSSKKLLLSDSGFYLCAWGRLDIHGYTFGSGTRLTVV.